This TCR beta chain originates from a study of monozygotic twins with inflammatory bowel disease. Researchers used template switching to add UMIs featuring a 6-nucleotide sample barcode. No DNA is given; TCRdb re-called the 5' RACE reads and lists each CDR3 protein once. This sample's table has 350,000 to 500,000 distinct CDR3 sequences. This CDR3 has 16 residues. Germline assignment: CDR1 SEHNR and CDR2 FQNEAQ (reference sequence). The chain has TRBV7-9 and TRBJ2-4; the TCRdb call, TRBD1, lacks DNA for checking. The material sequenced was blood. The origin of this receptor is a human donor with ulcerative colitis or Crohn's disease, or a healthy co-twin of an affected twin (not recorded which). The CDR3 reads CASSLLREEAKNIQYF. The full variable domain, its missing parts supplied by reference TRBV7-9 and TRBJ2-4, is DTGVSQNPRHKITKRGQNVTFRCDPISEHNRLYWYRQTLGQGPEFLTYFQNEAQLEKSRLLSDRFSAERPKGSFSTLEIQRTEQGDSAMYLCASSLLREEAKNIQYFGAGTRLSVL.